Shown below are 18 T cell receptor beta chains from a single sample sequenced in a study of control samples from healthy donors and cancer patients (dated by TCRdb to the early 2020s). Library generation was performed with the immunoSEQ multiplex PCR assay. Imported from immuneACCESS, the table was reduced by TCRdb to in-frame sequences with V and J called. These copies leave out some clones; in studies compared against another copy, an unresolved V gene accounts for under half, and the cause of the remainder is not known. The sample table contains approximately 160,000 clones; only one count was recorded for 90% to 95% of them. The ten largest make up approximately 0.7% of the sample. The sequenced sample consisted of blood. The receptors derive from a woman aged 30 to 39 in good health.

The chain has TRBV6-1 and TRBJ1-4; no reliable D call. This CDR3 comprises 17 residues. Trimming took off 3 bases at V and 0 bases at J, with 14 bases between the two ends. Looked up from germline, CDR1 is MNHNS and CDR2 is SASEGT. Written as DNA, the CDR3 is TGTGCCAGCAGTGATTTTGGGCAGATTGCAACTAATGAAAAACTGTTTTTT. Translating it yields CASSDFGQIATNEKLFF.

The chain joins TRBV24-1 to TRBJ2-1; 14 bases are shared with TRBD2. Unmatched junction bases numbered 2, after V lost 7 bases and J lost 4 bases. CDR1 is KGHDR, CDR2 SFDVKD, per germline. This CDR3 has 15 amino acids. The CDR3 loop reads CATRGTSGRYNEQFF. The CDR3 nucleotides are TGTGCCACCAGAGGGACTAGCGGGAGATACAATGAGCAGTTCTTC.

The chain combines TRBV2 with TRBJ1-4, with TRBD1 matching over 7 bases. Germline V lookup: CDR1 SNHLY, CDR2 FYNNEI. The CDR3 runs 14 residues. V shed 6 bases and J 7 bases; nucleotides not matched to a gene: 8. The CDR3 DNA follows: TGTGCCAGCAGCTACCCCAGGACAGGTGAAAAACTGTTTTTT. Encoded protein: CASSYPRTGEKLFF.

CDR3 amino acids: CASSEEGSTDTQYF. CDR3 DNA: TGTGCCAGCAGCGAAGAGGGAAGCACAGATACGCAGTATTTT. The chain is built from TRBV9 and TRBJ2-3; a weak D match, TRBD2 (5 bases). The ends were cut back, 3 bases at V and 0 bases at J, with 8 bases in the middle. CDR1 and CDR2 (germline): SGDLS, YYNGEE. The CDR3 is made up of 14 amino acids.

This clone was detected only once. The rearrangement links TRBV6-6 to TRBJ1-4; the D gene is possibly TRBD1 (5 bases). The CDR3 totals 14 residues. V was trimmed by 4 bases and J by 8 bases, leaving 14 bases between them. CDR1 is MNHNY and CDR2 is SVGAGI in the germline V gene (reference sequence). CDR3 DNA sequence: TGTGCCAGCAGTTTACAGGCGCTTCAAGAAAAACTGTTTTTT. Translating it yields CASSLQALQEKLFF.

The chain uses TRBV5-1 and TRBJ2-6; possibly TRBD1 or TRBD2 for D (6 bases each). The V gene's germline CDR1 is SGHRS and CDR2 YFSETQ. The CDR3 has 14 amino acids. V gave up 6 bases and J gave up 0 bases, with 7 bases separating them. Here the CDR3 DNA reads TGCGCCAGCAAGGGGGGCTCTGGGGCCAACGTCCTGACTTTC. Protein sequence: CASKGGSGANVLTF.

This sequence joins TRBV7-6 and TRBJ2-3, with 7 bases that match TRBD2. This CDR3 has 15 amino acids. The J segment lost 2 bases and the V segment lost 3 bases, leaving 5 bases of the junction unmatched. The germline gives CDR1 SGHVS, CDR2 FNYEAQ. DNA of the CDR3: TGTGCCAGCAGCTTTGGCGGGAGTCCCACAGATACGCAGTATTTT. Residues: CASSFGGSPTDTQYF.

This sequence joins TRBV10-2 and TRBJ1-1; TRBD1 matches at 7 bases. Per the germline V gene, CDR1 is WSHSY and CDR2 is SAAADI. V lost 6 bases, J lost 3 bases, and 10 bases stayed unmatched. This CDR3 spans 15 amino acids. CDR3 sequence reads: CASRNKQGLYTEAFF. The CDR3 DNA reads TGCGCCAGCAGGAACAAACAGGGGCTCTACACTGAAGCTTTCTTT.

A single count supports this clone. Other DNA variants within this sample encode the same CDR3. The CDR3 nucleotides are TGTGCCAGCAGCGGGAGACAGGGCCCCTTAAGCAATGAGCAGTTCTTC. Its protein product is CASSGRQGPLSNEQFF. The rearrangement links TRBV11-2 to TRBJ2-1, with 7 bases that match TRBD1. With 5 bases clipped from V and 6 bases from J, the junction kept 13 bases outside the gene matches. The CDR3 has 16 amino acids. The germline gives CDR1 SGHAT, CDR2 FQNNGV.

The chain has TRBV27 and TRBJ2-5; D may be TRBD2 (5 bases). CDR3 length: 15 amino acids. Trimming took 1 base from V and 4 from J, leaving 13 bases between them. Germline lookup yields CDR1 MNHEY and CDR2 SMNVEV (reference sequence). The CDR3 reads CASSLLGSRGETQYF. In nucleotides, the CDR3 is TGTGCCAGCAGTTTATTAGGGAGCCGGGGAGAGACCCAGTACTTC.

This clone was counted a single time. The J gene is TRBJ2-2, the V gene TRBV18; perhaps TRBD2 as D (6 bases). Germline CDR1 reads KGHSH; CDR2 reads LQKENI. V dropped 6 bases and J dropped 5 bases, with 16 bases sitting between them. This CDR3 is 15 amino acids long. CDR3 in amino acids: CASSERGSGTGELFF. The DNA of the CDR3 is TGTGCCAGCTCCGAACGGGGGAGTGGTACCGGGGAGCTGTTTTTT.

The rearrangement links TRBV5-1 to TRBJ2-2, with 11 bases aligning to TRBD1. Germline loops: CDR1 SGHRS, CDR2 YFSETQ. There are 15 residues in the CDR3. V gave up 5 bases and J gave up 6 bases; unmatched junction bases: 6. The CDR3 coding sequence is TGCGCCAGCAGTTGGACAGGGGGCTCAGCCGGGGAGCTGTTTTTT. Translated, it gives CASSWTGGSAGELFF.

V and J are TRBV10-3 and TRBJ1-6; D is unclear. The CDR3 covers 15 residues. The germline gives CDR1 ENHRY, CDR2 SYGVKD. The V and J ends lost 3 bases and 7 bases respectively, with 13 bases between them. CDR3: CAISDDLGRNSPLHF. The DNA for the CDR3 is TGTGCCATCAGTGACGATTTAGGGAGGAATTCACCCCTCCACTTT.

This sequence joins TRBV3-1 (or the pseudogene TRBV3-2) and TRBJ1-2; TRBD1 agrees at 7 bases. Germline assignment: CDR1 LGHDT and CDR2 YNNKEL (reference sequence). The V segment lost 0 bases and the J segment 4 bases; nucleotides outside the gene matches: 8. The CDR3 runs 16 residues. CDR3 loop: CASSQEDKRDSYGYTF. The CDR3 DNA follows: TGTGCCAGCAGCCAAGAGGACAAACGGGACAGCTATGGCTACACCTTC.

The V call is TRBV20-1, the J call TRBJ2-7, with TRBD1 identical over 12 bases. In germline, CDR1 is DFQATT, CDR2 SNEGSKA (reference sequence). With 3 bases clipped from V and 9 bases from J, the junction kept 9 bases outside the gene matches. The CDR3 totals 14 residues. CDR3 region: CSASTGTGGMVQYF. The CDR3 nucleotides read TGCAGTGCTAGTACCGGGACAGGGGGCATGGTGCAGTACTTC.

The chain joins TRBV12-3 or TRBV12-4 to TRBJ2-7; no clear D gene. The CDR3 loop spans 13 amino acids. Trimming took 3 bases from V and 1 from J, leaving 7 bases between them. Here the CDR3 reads CASSFTSSYEQYF. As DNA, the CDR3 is TGTGCCAGCAGTTTCACTTCGTCCTACGAGCAGTACTTC.

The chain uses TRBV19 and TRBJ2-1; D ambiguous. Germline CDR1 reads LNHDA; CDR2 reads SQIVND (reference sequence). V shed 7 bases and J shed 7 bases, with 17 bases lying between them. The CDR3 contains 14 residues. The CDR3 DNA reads TGTGCCAGTATCCCACCCAAGACTCATAATGAGCAGTTCTTC. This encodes CASIPPKTHNEQFF.

CDR3 nucleotide sequence: TGTGCCACCACGGACAGGGGTAACACAGATACGCAGTATTTT. Residues: CATTDRGNTDTQYF. The chain couples TRBV15 to TRBJ2-3; 9 bases are shared with TRBD1. The CDR3 covers 14 residues. With V trimmed by 7 bases and J by 2 bases, 4 bases remained unmatched. Per germline, CDR1 LNHNV and CDR2 YYDKDF (reference sequence).